These 20 T cell receptor beta chains were all obtained from the same sample, sequenced in a study of cytomegalovirus exposure and HLA in healthy donors. PCR primers comprised 60 Vbeta and 13 Jbeta primers. Some clones are missing from TCRdb's copy, which holds only in-frame ones; the method was immunoSEQ multiplex PCR. The table records some 150,000 clones, roughly 80% of them present only once. Sequencing input: PBMCs. The receptor source for this set is a woman aged 45 to 65 in good health and CMV-seropositive.

V gene TRBV5-4 combines with J gene TRBJ1-5; 7 bases match TRBD1. J lost 2 bases, V lost 0 bases, and 8 bases had no gene match. The CDR3 extends over 17 amino acids. Germline V gene sequence: CDR1 SGHNT, CDR2 YYREEE (reference sequence). The CDR3 nucleotides are TGTGCCAGCAGCTTGGCTACCGCAGGGGGACGCAATCAGCCCCAGCATTTT. Protein: CASSLATAGGRNQPQHF.

This clone has a handful of counts. The rearrangement links TRBV7-3 to TRBJ2-5; D may be TRBD2 (6 bases). CDR3 size: 15 residues. V lost 5 bases and J 4 bases, leaving 17 bases between the germline ends. Germline V gives CDR1 SGHTA, CDR2 FQGTGA. CDR3 nucleotide sequence: TGTGCCAGCAGCCTCGGAGCGGGTAGGACAGAGACCCAGTACTTC. The encoded protein is CASSLGAGRTETQYF.

This clone was observed once. The chain couples TRBV5-4 to TRBJ2-2; 7 nucleotides match TRBD2. Germline assignment: CDR1 SGHNT and CDR2 YYREEE (reference sequence). Trimming cost V 0 bases and J 5 bases; bases outside gene matches: 10. This CDR3 is 17 amino acids long. The CDR3 DNA sequence: TGTGCCAGCAGCTTGGCCTCTAGCGGAGCGGGAACCGGGGAGCTGTTTTTT. Translation: CASSLASSGAGTGELFF. Complete variable domain (other parts from reference TRBV5-4 and TRBJ2-2): ETGVTQSPTHLIKTRGQQVTLRCSSQSGHNTVSWYQQALGQGPQFIFQYYREEENGRGNFPPRFSGLQFPNYSSELNVNALELDDSALYLCASSLASSGAGTGELFFGEGSRLTVL.

The chain has TRBV5-1 and TRBJ2-7, with 8 positions matching TRBD1. CDR3 length: 16 residues. V was pared by 4 bases and J by 7 bases, with 16 bases of the junction left unmatched. Germline CDR1 reads SGHRS; CDR2 reads YFSETQ. The CDR3 DNA reads as TGCGCCAGCAGCCCCCTGGCCCAGGGGGCGGCCTCTGAGCAGTACTTC. Translating it yields CASSPLAQGAASEQYF.

The genes are TRBV5-1 and TRBJ2-7; 9 bases map to TRBD2. V lost 3 bases to trimming and J lost 2 bases; unmatched junction nucleotides: 12. Germline V lookup: CDR1 SGHRS, CDR2 YFSETQ. The CDR3 has 17 residues. CDR3 nucleotides: TGCGCCAGCAGCTGGGGGGGAGGTAGCGGGAGTGCCTACGAGCAGTACTTC. Translation gives CASSWGGGSGSAYEQYF.

V is TRBV18 and J is TRBJ2-5, with D unresolved. In germline, CDR1 is KGHSH, CDR2 LQKENI. The CDR3 loop spans 13 amino acids. V was cut by 3 bases and J by 5 bases, with 10 bases left in between. The CDR3 is CASSPTVQETQYF. CDR3 bases: TGTGCCAGCTCACCCACCGTCCAGGAGACCCAGTACTTC.

The V and J genes are TRBV6-5 and TRBJ2-2; 11 bases match TRBD1. Trimming at V came to 1 base and at J to 8 bases, leaving 3 bases not matched to a gene. Per germline, CDR1 MNHEY and CDR2 SVGAGI. The CDR3 runs 15 residues. The CDR3 protein is CASSYWTGGDGELFF. The CDR3 region has the DNA TGTGCCAGCAGTTACTGGACAGGGGGCGATGGGGAGCTGTTTTTT.

V gene TRBV6-6 combines with J gene TRBJ1-1; D ambiguous. Trimming shortened V by 6 bases and J by 7 bases, and 9 bases separated the two germline ends. This CDR3 comprises 11 residues. Germline V CDR1 and CDR2: MNHNY, SVGAGI (reference sequence). CDR3 DNA: TGTGCCAGCAGCCAGAACCTTGAAGCTTTCTTT. Its translation: CASSQNLEAFF.

The V gene is TRBV5-1, the J gene TRBJ2-3; D is possibly TRBD2 (5 bases). From germline, CDR1 is SGHRS and CDR2 YFSETQ. The CDR3 length is 15 residues. V shed 4 bases and J shed 5 bases, with 17 bases lying between them. The CDR3 DNA reads as TGCGCCAGCAGCGCCGCGGGCGGCGACGGAGATACGCAGTATTTT. It yields the protein CASSAAGGDGDTQYF.

The chain joins TRBV30 to TRBJ1-1; D not certain. The germline V gene has CDR1 GTSNPN and CDR2 SVGIG (reference sequence). This CDR3 has 15 amino acids. The V and J ends lost 0 bases and 0 bases respectively, with 11 bases between them. CDR3 DNA: TGTGCCTGGAGTGTACCTTTCGGGGTGAACACTGAAGCTTTCTTT. Its translation: CAWSVPFGVNTEAFF.

The chain employs TRBV5-4 and TRBJ2-1; D perhaps matches TRBD2 (6 bases). Germline V CDR1 and CDR2: SGHNT, YYREEE (reference sequence). The V gene lost 5 bases and the J gene lost 5 bases, with 20 bases spanning the gap. This CDR3 has 16 amino acids. The CDR3 reads CASSPLGLSWHNEQFF. CDR3 DNA: TGTGCCAGCAGTCCGTTGGGACTGAGCTGGCACAATGAGCAGTTCTTC.

The chain joins TRBV7-3 to TRBJ1-1; D gene unclear. The ends were cut back, 0 bases at V and 2 bases at J, with 4 bases in the middle. CDR3 length equals 13 residues. Germline CDR1 and CDR2: SGHTA and FQGTGA. CDR3 sequence: CASSLTPNTEAFF. DNA for the CDR3: TGTGCCAGCAGCTTAACCCCTAACACTGAAGCTTTCTTT. Complete variable domain (other parts from reference TRBV7-3 and TRBJ1-1): GAGVSQTPSNKVTEKGKYVELRCDPISGHTALYWYRQSLGQGPEFLIYFQGTGAADDSGLPNDRFFAVRPEGSVSTLKIQRTERGDSAVYLCASSLTPNTEAFFGQGTRLTVV.

This clone was detected once. V and J are TRBV6-6 and TRBJ2-1, with TRBD1 matching over 8 bases. This CDR3 contains 15 residues. CDR1 is MNHNY, CDR2 SVGAGI, per germline (reference sequence). J gave up 7 bases and V 5 bases, and 10 bases lay outside the gene matches. This chain's CDR3 is CASSPRTGQGNEQFF. In DNA, the CDR3 is TGTGCCAGCAGTCCCCGGACAGGGCAGGGGAATGAGCAGTTCTTC.

This rearrangement joins TRBV9 to TRBJ2-1, with TRBD2 as a possible D gene (6 bases). Germline CDR1 and CDR2: SGDLS and YYNGEE. This CDR3 is 13 amino acids long. V lost 7 bases and J lost 7, with 15 bases in between. The CDR3 DNA is TGTGCCAGCGATCTGGGAGGAGGGAATGAGCAGTTCTTC. Protein sequence: CASDLGGGNEQFF.

This clone was counted once. The rearrangement joins TRBV6-5 to TRBJ2-7, with TRBD2 matching 10 bases. The J segment lost 3 bases and the V segment lost 8 bases, leaving 7 bases of the junction unmatched. The CDR3 sequence is 14 residues long. Germline values: CDR1 MNHEY, CDR2 SVGAGI. The CDR3 region is CASGLAATHYEQYF. Written as DNA, the CDR3 is TGTGCCAGCGGACTAGCGGCAACGCACTACGAGCAGTACTTC.

The genes are TRBV6-5 and TRBJ2-7; D perhaps matches TRBD2 (5 bases). The V end lost 2 bases, the J end lost 6 bases, and 17 bases lay between the germline ends. CDR3 size: 15 residues. CDR1 MNHEY and CDR2 SVGAGI come from the germline V gene. The CDR3 sequence: CASSYQGSRVGEQYF. In DNA, the CDR3 is TGTGCCAGCAGTTACCAAGGGAGTAGGGTAGGCGAGCAGTACTTC.

The chain employs TRBV4-2 and TRBJ2-1, with D unresolved. The CDR3 runs 16 residues. Germline CDR1 is LGHNA and CDR2 is YNFKEQ. Trimming stripped 4 bases from V and 0 bases from J, with 13 bases between. CDR3 coding DNA: TGTGCCAGCAGCCTCAAGAGTAGAATCTCCTACAATGAGCAGTTCTTC. It specifies CASSLKSRISYNEQFF.

This sequence joins TRBV2 and TRBJ2-1; TRBD1 is a possible D gene (6 bases). Trimming took 6 bases from V and 4 from J, leaving 19 bases between them. Looked up from germline, CDR1 is SNHLY and CDR2 is FYNNEI. This CDR3 comprises 16 residues. DNA of the CDR3: TGTGCCAGCAGCGGGGACCTGAGGGGGTGTTACAATGAGCAGTTCTTC. It codes for CASSGDLRGCYNEQFF.

This chain uses TRBV23-1 with TRBJ2-5; TRBD2 matches 7 bases. TRBV23-1 is annotated as an ORF whose role is uncertain. V trimming: 8 bases; J trimming: 5 bases; junction bases outside the gene matches: 20. This CDR3 spans 17 amino acids. DNA of the CDR3: TGCGCCAGCGCCCCCCGGGGGGTAGGGCAGGAGATGGAGACCCAGTACTTC. Translating gives CASAPRGVGQEMETQYF.

To note about this clone: Its ends do not fully match the called genes, so a read error is possible. The V and J genes are TRBV7-9 and TRBJ1-2; D gene uncertain. Germline CDR1 reads SEHNR; CDR2 reads FQNEAQ (reference sequence). The CDR3 consists of 12 residues. CDR3 sequence reads: CSRKESYYGYTF. In DNA, the CDR3 is TGTTCCAGGAAGGAGTCCTACTATGGCTACACCTTC.